The entry below gives a single T cell receptor beta chain sequence along with its context. The antigen this receptor binds is unknown. No base-level quality is on record; no much larger clone is a single base apart. The source of the sample is a study of T cells after yellow fever vaccination (dated by TCRdb to about 2019). Context from the whole study: The SMART-Seq v4 Ultra Low Input RNA kit was used to prepare libraries from fractions with low cell numbers. To follow T-cell clones before and after both primary and booster YFV17D yellow fever vaccination, bulk TCR alpha and beta repertoires underwent longitudinal sequencing. Two healthy male donors made up the cohort, one aged 18 to 29 years and the other aged 30 to 39 years. Blood samples were taken at several timepoints before and after primary and secondary immunization, and bulk PBMC replicates and cell subsets were isolated. What the research found in general, with its limitations: Because the study included only a couple of donors, the extent to which the findings can be generalized is limited. Most clones expanded after primary vaccination (approximately 97% of CD4 and 88% of CD8) were re-detected after the booster, suggesting that broad memory maintenance occurred. Compared with the primary T-cell response, the secondary T-cell response was weaker but faster, peaking on day 5 rather than day 15. A small fraction of clonotypes appeared in both the CD4 and CD8 compartments, likely as a result of convergent recombination. Computational filtering was required because FACS-sorted repertoires could contain abundant contaminating clonotypes from the bulk population.

The sample's treatment or condition label is to be understood as: live attenuated yellow fever vaccine strain. At every blood-draw timepoint, two biological replicates of bulk PBMCs were collected. PBMCs were isolated from peripheral blood using a standard Ficoll-Paque protocol. TriZol was used to extract RNA from bulk PBMCs, from CD4 and CD8 fractions, and from dextramer-positive and dextramer-negative fractions. TCR cDNA was synthesized by 5'RACE template switching, through which a universal primer site and unique molecular identifiers were introduced. Priming for cDNA synthesis came from both the TCR alpha and TCR beta constant segments. Library amplification involved two PCR steps, and the second step added sample barcodes and sequencing adapters. Libraries were sequenced on Illumina HiSeq 2500 (2x100 bp) or NovaSeq (2x150 bp). From the authors' description of their analysis: Reads were demultiplexed and collapsed into UMI consensus sequences with MIGEC, and V(D)J alignment was performed with MiXCR. Vaccine-responding clonotypes were defined with edgeR using replicate PBMC samples, requiring FDR below 0.01 and a log2 fold change above 5 up to day 15. Bulk clonotypes were assigned CD4 or CD8 identity according to which sequenced CD4 or CD8 repertoire held them at higher abundance. TCRdb handled the public reads itself, with Q25 trimming in fastp and clone calling in MiXCR, and kept productive beta chains. Each entry merges the rows of one CDR3 protein and shows their most common DNA and genes. TCRdb, not the original authors, processed these V and J calls. The sample table contains under 600,000 distinct CDR3 sequences; only one count was recorded for 21% of them. In total, the top ten clones hold 15% to 20% of the sample.

The specimen was PBMCs, collected 20 to 25 days after the first yellow fever vaccination. The TCR originated in a man aged 18 to 30 who received the YFV17D yellow fever vaccine.

The CDR3 corresponds to CHSCLTHSVGGPETQYF. The DNA sequence follows: TGTCACAGCTGCTTGACGCACTCTGTTGGGGGACCAGAGACCCAGTACTTC. This sequence uses TRBV7-3 and TRBJ2-5; the D assignment is uncertain and may be TRBD1 or TRBD2, with 5 bases supporting each. Reading from cysteine to phenylalanine, the CDR3 counts 17 amino acids. The CDR3 DNA has 51 bases and is translated from base 1. Sequences SGHTA (CDR1) and FQGTGA (CDR2) are obtained from the germline V gene.